Reported below is one T cell receptor beta chain. Recruits, aged about 18 to 100 years, lived in roughly 22 US areas. The CDR3 extends over 13 amino acids. With V trimmed by 8 bases and J by 6 bases, 9 bases remained unmatched. The V gene's germline CDR1 is MNHEY and CDR2 SVGAGI. This entry is derived from a study of blood T cell repertoires in COVID-19. Study-level background: Sample material is recorded as cDNA or gDNA derived from T cells, B-cell-depleted T cells, or PBMCs.

Method: immunoSEQ multiplex PCR; TCRdb's copy keeps in-frame clones and lacks some. The sample shows approximately 200,000 clones, 70% to 90% of them seen only once. Input material: PBMCs or T cells enriched from blood (not recorded which). The J gene is TRBJ2-7, the V gene TRBV6-5; 8 nucleotides match TRBD2. The sequence was obtained from a woman in her twenties or thirties who had been exposed to COVID-19. CDR3 protein: CASRSGGKREQYF. The CDR3, as DNA: TGTGCCAGCCGAAGCGGGGGAAAACGCGAGCAGTACTTC.